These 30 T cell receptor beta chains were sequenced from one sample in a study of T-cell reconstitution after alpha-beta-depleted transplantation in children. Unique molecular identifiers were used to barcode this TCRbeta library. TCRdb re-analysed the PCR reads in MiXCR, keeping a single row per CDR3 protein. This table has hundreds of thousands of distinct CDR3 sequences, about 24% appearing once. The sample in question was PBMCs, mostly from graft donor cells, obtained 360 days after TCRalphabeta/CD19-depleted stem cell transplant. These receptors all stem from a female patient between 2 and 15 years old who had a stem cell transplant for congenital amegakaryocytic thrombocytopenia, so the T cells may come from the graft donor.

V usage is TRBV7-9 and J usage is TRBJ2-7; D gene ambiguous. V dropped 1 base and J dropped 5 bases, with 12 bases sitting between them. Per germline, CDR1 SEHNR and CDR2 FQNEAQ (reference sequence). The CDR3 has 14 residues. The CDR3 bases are TGTGCCAGCAGCTTAGAGTCCCCATGGGACGAGCAGTACTTC. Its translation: CASSLESPWDEQYF.

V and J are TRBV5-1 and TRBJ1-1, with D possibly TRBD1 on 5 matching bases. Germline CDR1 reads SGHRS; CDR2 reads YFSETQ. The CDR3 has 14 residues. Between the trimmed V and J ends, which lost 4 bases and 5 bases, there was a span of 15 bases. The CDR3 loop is CASSDGHSRTEAFF. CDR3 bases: TGCGCCAGCAGCGACGGACACTCACGGACTGAAGCTTTCTTT.

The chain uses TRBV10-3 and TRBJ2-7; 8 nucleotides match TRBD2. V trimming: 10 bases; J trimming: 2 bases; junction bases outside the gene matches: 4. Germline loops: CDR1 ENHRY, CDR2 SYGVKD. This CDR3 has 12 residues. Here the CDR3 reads CATEGLAYEQYF. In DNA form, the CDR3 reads TGTGCCACCGAGGGACTAGCCTACGAGCAGTACTTC.

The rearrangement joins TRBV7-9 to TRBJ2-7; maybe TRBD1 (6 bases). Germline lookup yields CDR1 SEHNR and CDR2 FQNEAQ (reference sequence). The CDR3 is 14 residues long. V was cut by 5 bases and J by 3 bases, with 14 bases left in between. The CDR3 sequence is CASSPNTGFYEQYF. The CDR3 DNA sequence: TGTGCCAGCAGCCCAAACACAGGGTTCTACGAGCAGTACTTC.

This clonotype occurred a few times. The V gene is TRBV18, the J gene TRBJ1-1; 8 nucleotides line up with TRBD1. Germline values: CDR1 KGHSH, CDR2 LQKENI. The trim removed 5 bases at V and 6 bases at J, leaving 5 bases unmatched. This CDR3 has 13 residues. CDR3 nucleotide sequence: TGTGCCAGCTCAAAGGACAGGGCGGCTGAAGCTTTCTTT. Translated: CASSKDRAAEAFF.

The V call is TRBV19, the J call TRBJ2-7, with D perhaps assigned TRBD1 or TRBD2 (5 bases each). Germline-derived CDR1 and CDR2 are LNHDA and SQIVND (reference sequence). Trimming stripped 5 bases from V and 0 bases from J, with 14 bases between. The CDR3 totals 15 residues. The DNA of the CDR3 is TGTGCCAGTAGTCCTCGGGACCCCGGCTCCTACGAGCAGTACTTC. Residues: CASSPRDPGSYEQYF.

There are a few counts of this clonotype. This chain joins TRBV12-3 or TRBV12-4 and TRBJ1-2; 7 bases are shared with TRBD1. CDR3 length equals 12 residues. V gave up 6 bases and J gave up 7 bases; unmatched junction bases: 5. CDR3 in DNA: TGTGCCAGCAGCGACAGGGTAGCTGGCTACACCTTC. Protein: CASSDRVAGYTF.

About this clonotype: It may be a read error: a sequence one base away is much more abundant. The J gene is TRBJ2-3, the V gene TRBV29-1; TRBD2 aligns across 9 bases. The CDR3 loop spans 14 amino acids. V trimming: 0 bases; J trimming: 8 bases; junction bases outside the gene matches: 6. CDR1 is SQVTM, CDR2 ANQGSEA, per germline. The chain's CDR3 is CSVEDSGGLSTQYF. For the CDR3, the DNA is TGCAGCGTTGAAGATAGCGGGGGCCTGAGTACGCAGTATTTT.

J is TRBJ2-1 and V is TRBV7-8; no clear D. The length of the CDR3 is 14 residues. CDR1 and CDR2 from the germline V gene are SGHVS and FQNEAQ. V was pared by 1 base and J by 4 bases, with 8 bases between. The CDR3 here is CASSLGAVYNEQFF. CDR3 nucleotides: TGTGCCAGCAGCTTAGGGGCGGTTTACAATGAGCAGTTCTTC.

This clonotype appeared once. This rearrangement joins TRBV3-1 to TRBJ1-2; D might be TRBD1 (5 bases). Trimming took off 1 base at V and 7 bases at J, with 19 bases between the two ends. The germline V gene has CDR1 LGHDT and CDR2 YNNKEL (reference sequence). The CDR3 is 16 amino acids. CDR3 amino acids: CASSQAYRVGTGGYTF. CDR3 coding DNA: TGTGCCAGCAGCCAAGCATATCGAGTGGGGACTGGTGGCTACACCTTC.

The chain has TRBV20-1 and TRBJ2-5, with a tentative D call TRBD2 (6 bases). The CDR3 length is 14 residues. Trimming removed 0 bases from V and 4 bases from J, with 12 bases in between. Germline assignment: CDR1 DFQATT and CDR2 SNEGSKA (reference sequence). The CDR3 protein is CSARDSGSGETQYF. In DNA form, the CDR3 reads TGCAGTGCTAGAGATTCCGGTAGCGGAGAGACCCAGTACTTC.

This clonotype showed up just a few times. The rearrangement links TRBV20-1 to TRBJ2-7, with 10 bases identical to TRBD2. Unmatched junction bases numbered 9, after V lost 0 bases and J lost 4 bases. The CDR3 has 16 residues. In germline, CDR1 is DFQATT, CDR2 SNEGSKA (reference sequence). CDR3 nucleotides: TGCAGTGCTAGAGAGCATGGAGCGGGAGGGCGGTACGAGCAGTACTTC. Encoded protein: CSAREHGAGGRYEQYF.

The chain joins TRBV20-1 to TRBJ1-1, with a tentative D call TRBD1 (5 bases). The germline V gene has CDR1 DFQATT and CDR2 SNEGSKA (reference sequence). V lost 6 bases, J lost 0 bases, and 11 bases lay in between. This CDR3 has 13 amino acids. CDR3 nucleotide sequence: TGCAGTGCGTGGGGACGTGTGAACACTGAAGCTTTCTTT. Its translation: CSAWGRVNTEAFF.

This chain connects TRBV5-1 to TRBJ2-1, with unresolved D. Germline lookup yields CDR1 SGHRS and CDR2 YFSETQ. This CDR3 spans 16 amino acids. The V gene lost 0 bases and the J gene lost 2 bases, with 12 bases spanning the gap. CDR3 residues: CASSLGANAAYNEQFF. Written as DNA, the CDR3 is TGCGCCAGCAGCTTGGGTGCGAATGCGGCCTACAATGAGCAGTTCTTC.

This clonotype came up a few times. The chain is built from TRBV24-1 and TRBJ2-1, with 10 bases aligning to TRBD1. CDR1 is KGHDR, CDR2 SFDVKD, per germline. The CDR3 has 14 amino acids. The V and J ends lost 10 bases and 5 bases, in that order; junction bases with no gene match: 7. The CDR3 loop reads CATPWDRGDNEQFF. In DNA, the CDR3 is TGTGCCACTCCCTGGGACAGGGGTGACAATGAGCAGTTCTTC.

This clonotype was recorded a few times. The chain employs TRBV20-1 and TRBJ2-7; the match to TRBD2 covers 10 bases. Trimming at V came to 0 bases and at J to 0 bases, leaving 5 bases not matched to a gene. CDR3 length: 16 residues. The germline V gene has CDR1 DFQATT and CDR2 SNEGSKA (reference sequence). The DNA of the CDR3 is TGCAGTGCTAGAGACGTAGGGACTAGCGCCTCCTACGAGCAGTACTTC. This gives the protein CSARDVGTSASYEQYF.

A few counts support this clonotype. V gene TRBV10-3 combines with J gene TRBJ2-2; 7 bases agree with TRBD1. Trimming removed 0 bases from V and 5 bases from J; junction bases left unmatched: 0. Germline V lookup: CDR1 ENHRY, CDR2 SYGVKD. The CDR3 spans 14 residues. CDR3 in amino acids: CAISESTGTGELFF. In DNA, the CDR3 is TGTGCCATCAGTGAGTCGACAGGGACCGGGGAGCTGTTTTTT.

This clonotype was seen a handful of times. The CDR3 protein is CASSQGTRSYEQYF. In nucleotides, the CDR3 is TGCGCCAGCAGCCAAGGAACCCGCAGCTACGAGCAGTACTTC. The J gene is TRBJ2-7, the V gene TRBV4-1; D is unresolved. This CDR3 spans 14 amino acids. V was pared by 1 base and J by 3 bases, with 10 bases between. Germline values: CDR1 MGHRA, CDR2 YSYEKL.

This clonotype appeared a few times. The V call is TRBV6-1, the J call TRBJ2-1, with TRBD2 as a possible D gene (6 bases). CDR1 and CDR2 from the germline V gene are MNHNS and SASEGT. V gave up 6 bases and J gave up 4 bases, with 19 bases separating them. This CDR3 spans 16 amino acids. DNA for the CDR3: TGTGCCAGCAGGCACTGGGGGGAACCTATATACAATGAGCAGTTCTTC. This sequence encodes CASRHWGEPIYNEQFF.

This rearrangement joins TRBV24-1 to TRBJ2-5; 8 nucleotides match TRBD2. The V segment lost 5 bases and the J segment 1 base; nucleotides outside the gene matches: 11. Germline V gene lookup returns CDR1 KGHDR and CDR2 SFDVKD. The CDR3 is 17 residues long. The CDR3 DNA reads TGTGCCACCAGTGGGGCCGCACTAGCGGACTTCCAAGAGACCCAGTACTTC. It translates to CATSGAALADFQETQYF.

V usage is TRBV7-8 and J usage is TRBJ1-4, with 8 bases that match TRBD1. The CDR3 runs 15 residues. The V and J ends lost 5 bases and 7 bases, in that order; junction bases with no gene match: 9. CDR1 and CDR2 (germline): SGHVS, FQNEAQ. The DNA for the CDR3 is TGTGCCAGCAGCCAAGGGACAGGAGCTATTGAAAAACTGTTTTTT. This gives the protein CASSQGTGAIEKLFF.

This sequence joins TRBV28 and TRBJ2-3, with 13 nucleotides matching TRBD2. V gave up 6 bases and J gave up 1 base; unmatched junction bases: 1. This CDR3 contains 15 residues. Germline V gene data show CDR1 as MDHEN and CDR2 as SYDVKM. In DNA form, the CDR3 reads TGTGCCAGCAGCGGACTAGCGGGAGGCACAGATACGCAGTATTTT. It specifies CASSGLAGGTDTQYF. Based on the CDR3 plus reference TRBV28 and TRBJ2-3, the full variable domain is DVKVTQSSRYLVKRTGEKVFLECVQDMDHENMFWYRQDPGLGLRLIYFSYDVKMKEKGDIPEGYSVSREKKERFSLILESASTNQTSMYLCASSGLAGGTDTQYFGPGTRLTVL.

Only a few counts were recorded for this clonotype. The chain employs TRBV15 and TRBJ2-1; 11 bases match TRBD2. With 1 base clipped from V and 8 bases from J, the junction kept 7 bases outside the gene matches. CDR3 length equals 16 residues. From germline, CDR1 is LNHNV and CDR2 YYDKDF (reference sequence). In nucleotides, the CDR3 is TGTGCCACCAGCAGAGTGGGAGCTAGCGGGAGGTATGAGCAGTTCTTC. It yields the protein CATSRVGASGRYEQFF.

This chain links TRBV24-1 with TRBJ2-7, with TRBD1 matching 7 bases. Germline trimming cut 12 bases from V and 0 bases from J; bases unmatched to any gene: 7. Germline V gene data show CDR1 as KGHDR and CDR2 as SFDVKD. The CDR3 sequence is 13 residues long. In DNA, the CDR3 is TGTGCCCCCCGGACAGGCCTCTCCTACGAGCAGTACTTC. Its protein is CAPRTGLSYEQYF.

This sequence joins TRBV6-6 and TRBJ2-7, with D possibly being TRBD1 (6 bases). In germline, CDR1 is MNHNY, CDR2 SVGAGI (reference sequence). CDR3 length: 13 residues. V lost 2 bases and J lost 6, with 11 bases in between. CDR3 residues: CASSYETGLEQYF. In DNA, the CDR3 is TGTGCCAGCAGTTACGAAACAGGGCTCGAGCAGTACTTC.

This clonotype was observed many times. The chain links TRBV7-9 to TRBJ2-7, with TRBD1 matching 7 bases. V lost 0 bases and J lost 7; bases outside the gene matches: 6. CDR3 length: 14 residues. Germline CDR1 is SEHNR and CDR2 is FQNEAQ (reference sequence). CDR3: CASSLADRVKEQYF. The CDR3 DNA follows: TGTGCCAGCAGCTTAGCTGACAGGGTAAAAGAGCAGTACTTC. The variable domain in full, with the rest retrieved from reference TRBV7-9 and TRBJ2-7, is DTGVSQNPRHKITKRGQNVTFRCDPISEHNRLYWYRQTLGQGPEFLTYFQNEAQLEKSRLLSDRFSAERPKGSFSTLEIQRTEQGDSAMYLCASSLADRVKEQYFGPGTRLTVT.

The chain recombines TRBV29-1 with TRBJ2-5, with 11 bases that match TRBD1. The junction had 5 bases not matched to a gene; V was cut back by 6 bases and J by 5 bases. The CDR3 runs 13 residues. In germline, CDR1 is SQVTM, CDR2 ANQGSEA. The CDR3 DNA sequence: TGCAGCGTGGGGACAGGGGGGTTGGAGACCCAGTACTTC. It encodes CSVGTGGLETQYF.

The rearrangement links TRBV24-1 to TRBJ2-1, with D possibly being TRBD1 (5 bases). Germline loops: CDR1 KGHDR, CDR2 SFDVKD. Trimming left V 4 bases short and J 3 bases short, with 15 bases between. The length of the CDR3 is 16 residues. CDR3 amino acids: CATSDPRGQDYNEQFF. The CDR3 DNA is TGTGCCACCAGTGACCCACGTGGACAAGACTACAATGAGCAGTTCTTC.

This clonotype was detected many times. CDR3 coding DNA: TGCGCCAGCAGCCTACAGGGTTCAGGAAACACCATATATTTT. It translates to CASSLQGSGNTIYF. The chain has TRBV5-1 and TRBJ1-3; D might be TRBD1 (6 bases). Trimming cost V 4 bases and J 4 bases, with 12 bases left between them. Germline CDR1 is SGHRS and CDR2 is YFSETQ. This CDR3 is 14 amino acids long.

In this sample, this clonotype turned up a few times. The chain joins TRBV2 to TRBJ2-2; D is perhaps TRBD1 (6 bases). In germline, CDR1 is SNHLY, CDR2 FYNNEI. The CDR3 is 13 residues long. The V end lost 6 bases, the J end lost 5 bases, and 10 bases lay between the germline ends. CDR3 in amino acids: CASRGARTGELFF. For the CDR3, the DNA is TGTGCCAGCAGGGGGGCGCGGACCGGGGAGCTGTTTTTT.